These T cell receptor beta chains were read from a single sample in a study of T-cell reconstitution after alpha-beta-depleted transplantation in children. TCRdb reanalysed the PCR reads using MiXCR and keeps one entry per CDR3 protein. The sample yields 250,000 to 300,000 distinct CDR3 sequences, approximately 10% seen once. Material: peripheral blood, obtained 180 days after TCRalphabeta/CD19-depleted stem cell transplant. These receptors all stem from a male patient under 10 years old who had a stem cell transplant for chronic granulomatous disease, so the T cells may come from the graft donor. The CDR3 runs from the conserved cysteine through the conserved F or W. D genes are given only for firm matches. The size entry gives how often the clone was seen (once, few, many) or a class if it is expanded.

clone_size	v_call	j_call	d_call	cdr3_nt	cdr3_aa
many	TRBV7-2	TRBJ2-3	TRBD2	TGTGCCAGCAGCTTGAGCGGGAGGGCTTTGGATACGCAGTATTTT	CASSLSGRALDTQYF
many	TRBV7-2	TRBJ2-7	-	TGTGCCAGCAGCTTAAAAGCCGGGACGACCTACGAGCAGTACTTC	CASSLKAGTTYEQYF
few	TRBV3-1	TRBJ2-6	-	TGTGCCAGCAGCCAAGAGCTAGGGGACACTGGGGCCAACGTCCTGACTTTC	CASSQELGDTGANVLTF
many	TRBV5-1	TRBJ2-1	TRBD2	TGCGCCAGCGAGACTAGCGGGGGTTACAATGAGCAGTTCTTC	CASETSGGYNEQFF
many	TRBV6-5	TRBJ1-6	TRBD1	TGTGCCAGCAGTTACAGTGGACAGGGGGCGAATAATTCACCCCTCCACTTT	CASSYSGQGANNSPLHF
many	TRBV11-1	TRBJ2-1	TRBD2	TGTGCCAGCAGCTTTCCCTCGACTAGCGGGATGGTCTACAATGAGCAGTTCTTC	CASSFPSTSGMVYNEQFF
many	TRBV7-6	TRBJ2-7	TRBD1	TGTGCCAGCAGCCGCTGGGACAGAAGGGACGAGCAGTACTTC	CASSRWDRRDEQYF
few	TRBV20-1	TRBJ2-1	-	TGCAGTGCTAGGGGCGTTGAGCAGTTCTTC	CSARGVEQFF
many	TRBV20-1	TRBJ1-2	-	TGCAGTGCCCAGGACGGACCTTATGGCTACACCTTC	CSAQDGPYGYTF
many	TRBV10-3	TRBJ2-7	TRBD2	TGTGCCATCAGTGGAACTAGCGGGAGTTCCTACGAGCAGTACTTC	CAISGTSGSSYEQYF
large	TRBV20-1	TRBJ2-7	-	TGCAGTGCTAGACCGACGGGGGCCTACGAGCAGTACTTC	CSARPTGAYEQYF